A selection of T cell receptor beta chains follows, all from one sample in a study of identical twins. TCRdb recomputed calls from the 5' RACE reads with MiXCR, one row per CDR3 protein. The sample includes around 680,000 distinct CDR3 sequences, 8.6% seen only once; the top ten take around 0.98%. The sample was also linked to a second study, of yellow fever vaccine responses in identical twins.

The sample was PBMCs. The receptors here all came from a woman under 30 in good health. CDR3s include the opening cysteine and the closing phenylalanine or tryptophan. A D gene is named only where the DNA matches it firmly. Where a row states a size, it is once, few, many or the class of an expanded clone; other rows omit it.

TRBV7-2	many	.	TRBJ2-1	TGTGCCAGCAGCTTAGCGGGAGCCACCTCCTACAATGAGCAGTTCTTC	CASSLAGATSYNEQFF
TRBV12-3/TRBV12-4	many	.	TRBJ2-1	TGTGCCAGCAGTTTCGGCGCTAGTTCGAATGAGCAGTTCTTC	CASSFGASSNEQFF
TRBV10-3	.	.	TRBJ2-2	TGTGCCATCAGTGAGTCTTCCCGGGGGCCAGGGGAGCTGTTTTTT	CAISESSRGPGELFF
TRBV3-1	many	.	TRBJ2-3	TGTGCCAGCAGCCAAGGGGCGGCTAGCACAGATACGCAGTATTTT	CASSQGAASTDTQYF
TRBV21-1	few	.	TRBJ2-3	TGTGCCAGCAGCCCCCTAGCGGGGGTGGGGCCAGATACGCAGTATTTT	CASSPLAGVGPDTQYF
TRBV4-3	.	TRBD2	TRBJ2-2	TGCGCCAGCAGCCAAGATCGGGCTAGCGGGAGAGACGGGGAGCTGTTTTTT	CASSQDRASGRDGELFF
TRBV20-1	many	.	TRBJ1-6	TGCAGTGCTCCCCACCAGGCGGCAGGTGGTTCACCCCTCCACTTT	CSAPHQAAGGSPLHF
TRBV15	.	.	TRBJ2-7	TGTGCCACCACCCAAGACTTGGGGCTGGGGGAGCAGTACTTC	CATTQDLGLGEQYF
TRBV7-6	many	.	TRBJ2-1	TGTGCCAGCAGCCCAATGACTAGTGTGAATGAGCAGTTCTTC	CASSPMTSVNEQFF
TRBV20-1	.	.	TRBJ2-7	TGCAGTGCTAGAGATGATTATGGCCCCTACGAGCAGTACTTC	CSARDDYGPYEQYF
TRBV9	.	.	TRBJ2-3	TGTGCCAGCAGCTTGGGGGGGGGACAGACCACAGATACGCAGTATTTT	CASSLGGGQTTDTQYF
TRBV12-3/TRBV12-4	.	TRBD1	TRBJ2-3	TGTGCCAGCAGGCCTGGGACAGTGAAAGATACGCAGTATTTT	CASRPGTVKDTQYF
TRBV3-1	few	.	TRBJ1-1	TGTGCCAGCAGCCAAGATCTGGGCAGCATGAACACTGAAGCTTTCTTT	CASSQDLGSMNTEAFF
TRBV4-3	.	.	TRBJ2-5	TGCGCCAGCAGCCCGGCAGGGGAGGGCGGGGAGACCCAGTACTTC	CASSPAGEGGETQYF
TRBV19	.	.	TRBJ2-7	TGTGCCAGTAGTATTGCGGACAGCTACGAGCAGTACTTC	CASSIADSYEQYF
TRBV28	few	.	TRBJ2-7	TGTGCCAGCAGTTCTCAATACCCCGGGGTGTACGAGCAGTACTTC	CASSSQYPGVYEQYF
TRBV5-1	many	TRBD2	TRBJ2-1	TGCGCCAGCAGTCATAGCGGGAGTTTTAGTGAGCAGTTCTTC	CASSHSGSFSEQFF
TRBV19	few	TRBD1	TRBJ2-1	TGTGCCAGTGTGGGGGGACAGGGCTACAATGAGCAGTTCTTC	CASVGGQGYNEQFF
TRBV12-3/TRBV12-4	.	.	TRBJ2-1	TGTGCCAGCAGTTTTGGGGTGGATGAGCAGTTCTTC	CASSFGVDEQFF
TRBV15	.	.	TRBJ2-1	TGTGCCACCGGACCGGGACCCAATGAGCAGTTCTTC	CATGPGPNEQFF
TRBV7-9	few	TRBD2	TRBJ2-5	TGTGCCAGCAGCTTAGTAGCGGGATACGTCCAAGAGACCCAGTACTTC	CASSLVAGYVQETQYF
TRBV3-1	many	.	TRBJ2-4	TGTGCCAGCAGCCAAGATGTGGGTTCTCAGTACTTC	CASSQDVGSQYF
TRBV6-2/TRBV6-3	few	.	TRBJ2-7	TGTGCCAGCGAGCAGACGAGACAGTCCTACGAGCAGTACTTC	CASEQTRQSYEQYF
TRBV12-3/TRBV12-4	.	.	TRBJ1-5	TGTGCCAGCAGTTTTGATGGGGGGCTGAGCAATCAGCCCCAGCATTTT	CASSFDGGLSNQPQHF
TRBV20-1	many	TRBD2	TRBJ2-1	TGCAGTGCTAGAGCTAGCGGGAGGAAGAATGAGCAGTTCTTC	CSARASGRKNEQFF
TRBV20-1	.	.	TRBJ2-7	TGCAGTGCTAGAGAACCGGTTAAGCCCCAAGACGAGCAGTACTTC	CSAREPVKPQDEQYF